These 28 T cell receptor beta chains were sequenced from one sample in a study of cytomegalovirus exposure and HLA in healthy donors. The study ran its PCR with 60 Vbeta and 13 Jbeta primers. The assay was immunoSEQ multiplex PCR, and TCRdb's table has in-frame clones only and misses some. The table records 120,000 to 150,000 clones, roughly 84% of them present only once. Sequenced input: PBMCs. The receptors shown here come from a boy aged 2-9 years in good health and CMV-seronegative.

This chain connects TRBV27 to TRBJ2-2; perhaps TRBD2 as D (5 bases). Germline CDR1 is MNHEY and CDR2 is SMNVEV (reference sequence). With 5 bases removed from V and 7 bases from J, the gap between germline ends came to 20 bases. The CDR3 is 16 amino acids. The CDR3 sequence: CASSVPIGPGVGELFF. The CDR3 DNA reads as TGTGCCAGCAGTGTCCCAATCGGGCCCGGGGTCGGGGAGCTGTTTTTT.

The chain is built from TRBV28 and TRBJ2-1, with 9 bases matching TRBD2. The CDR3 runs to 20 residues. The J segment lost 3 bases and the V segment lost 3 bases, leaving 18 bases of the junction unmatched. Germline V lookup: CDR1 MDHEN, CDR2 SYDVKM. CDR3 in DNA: TGTGCCAGCAGTTTCCCTTGGGGGACTAGCCATCGAGCCCACTACAATGAGCAGTTCTTC. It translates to CASSFPWGTSHRAHYNEQFF. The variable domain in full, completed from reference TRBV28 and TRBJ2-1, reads DVKVTQSSRYLVKRTGEKVFLECVQDMDHENMFWYRQDPGLGLRLIYFSYDVKMKEKGDIPEGYSVSREKKERFSLILESASTNQTSMYLCASSFPWGTSHRAHYNEQFFGPGTRLTVL.

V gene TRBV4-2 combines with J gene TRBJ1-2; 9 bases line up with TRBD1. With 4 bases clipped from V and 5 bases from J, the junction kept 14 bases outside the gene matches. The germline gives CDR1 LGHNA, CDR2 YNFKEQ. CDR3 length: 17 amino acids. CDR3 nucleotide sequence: TGTGCCAGCAGCCCTGACCGGACAGGGGCAGGGATATATGGCTACACCTTC. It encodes CASSPDRTGAGIYGYTF.

CDR3: CASRISNNEQFF. DNA of the CDR3: TGTGCCAGCAGAATCTCTAACAATGAGCAGTTCTTC. The chain uses TRBV27 and TRBJ2-1; D remains ambiguous. V was cut by 6 bases and J by 5 bases, with 8 bases left in between. Germline V gene sequence: CDR1 MNHEY, CDR2 SMNVEV (reference sequence). This CDR3 has 12 residues.

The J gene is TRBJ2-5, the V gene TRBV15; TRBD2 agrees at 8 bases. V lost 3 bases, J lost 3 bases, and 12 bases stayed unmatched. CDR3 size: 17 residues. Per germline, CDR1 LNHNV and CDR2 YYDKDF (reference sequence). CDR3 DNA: TGTGCCACCAGCAGCGGGGACGTGGGACTAGTGGAAGAGACCCAGTACTTC. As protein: CATSSGDVGLVEETQYF.

CDR3 residues: CASATTGDTEAFF. In DNA, the CDR3 is TGTGCCAGCGCTACCACAGGGGACACTGAAGCTTTCTTT. The chain recombines TRBV9 with TRBJ1-1, with 7 bases matching TRBD1. CDR1 and CDR2 from the germline V gene are SGDLS and YYNGEE. V dropped 7 bases and J dropped 3; count of bases not matched to a gene: 6. The CDR3 totals 13 residues.

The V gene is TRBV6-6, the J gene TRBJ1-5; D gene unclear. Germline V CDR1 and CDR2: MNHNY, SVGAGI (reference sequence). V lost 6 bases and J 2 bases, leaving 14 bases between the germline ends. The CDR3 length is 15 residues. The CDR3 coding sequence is TGTGCCAGCAGCCATCATCCCGGGGGCAATCAGCCCCAGCATTTT. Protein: CASSHHPGGNQPQHF.

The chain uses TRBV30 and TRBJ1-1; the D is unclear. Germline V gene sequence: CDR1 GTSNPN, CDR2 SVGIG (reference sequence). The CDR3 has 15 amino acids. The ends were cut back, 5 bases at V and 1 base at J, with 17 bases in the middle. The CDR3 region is CAWAEGYAANTEAFF. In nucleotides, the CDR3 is TGTGCCTGGGCGGAGGGTTACGCAGCGAACACTGAAGCTTTCTTT.

CDR3 sequence: CATSRPTGVALRQPQHF. The CDR3, as DNA: TGTGCCACCAGCAGGCCAACAGGGGTGGCCCTTCGGCAGCCCCAGCATTTT. V is TRBV15 and J is TRBJ1-5, with 7 bases aligning to TRBD1. Germline assignment: CDR1 LNHNV and CDR2 YYDKDF (reference sequence). After removal of 3 bases from V and 7 bases from J, the junction contained 15 bases not matched to a gene. This CDR3 contains 17 residues.

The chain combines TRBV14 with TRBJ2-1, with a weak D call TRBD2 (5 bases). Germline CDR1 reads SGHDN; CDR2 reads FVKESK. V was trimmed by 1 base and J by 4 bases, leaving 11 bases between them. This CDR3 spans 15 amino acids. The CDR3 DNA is TGTGCCAGCAGCCAAGGGAGGCTCTCATACAATGAGCAGTTCTTC. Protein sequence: CASSQGRLSYNEQFF.

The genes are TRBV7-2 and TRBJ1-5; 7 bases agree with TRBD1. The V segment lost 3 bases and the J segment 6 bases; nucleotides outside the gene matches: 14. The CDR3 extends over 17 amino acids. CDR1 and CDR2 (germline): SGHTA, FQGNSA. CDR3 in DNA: TGTGCCAGCAGCTTCTTAGGGGGCGCTTTTAAGGGTCAGCCCCAGCATTTT. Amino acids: CASSFLGGAFKGQPQHF. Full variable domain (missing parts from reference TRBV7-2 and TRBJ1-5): GAGVSQSPSNKVTEKGKDVELRCDPISGHTALYWYRQSLGQGLEFLIYFQGNSAPDKSGLPSDRFSAERTGGSVSTLTIQRTQQEDSAVYLCASSFLGGAFKGQPQHFGDGTRLSIL.

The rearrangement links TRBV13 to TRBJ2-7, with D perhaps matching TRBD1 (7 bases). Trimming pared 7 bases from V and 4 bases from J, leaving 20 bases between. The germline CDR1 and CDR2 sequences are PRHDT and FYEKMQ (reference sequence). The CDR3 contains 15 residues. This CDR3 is CASNIGGGTRYEQYF. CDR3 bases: TGTGCCAGCAACATCGGAGGGGGCACGCGTTACGAGCAGTACTTC. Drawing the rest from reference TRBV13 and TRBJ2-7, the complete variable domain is AAGVIQSPRHLIKEKRETATLKCYPIPRHDTVYWYQQGPGQDPQFLISFYEKMQSDKGSIPDRFSAQQFSDYHSELNMSSLELGDSALYFCASNIGGGTRYEQYFGPGTRLTVT.

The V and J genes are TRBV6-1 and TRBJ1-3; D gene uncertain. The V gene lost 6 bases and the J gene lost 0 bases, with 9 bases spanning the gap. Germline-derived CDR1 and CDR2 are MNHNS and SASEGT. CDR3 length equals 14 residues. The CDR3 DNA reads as TGTGCCAGCAGCCTCGGGATCTCTGGAAACACCATATATTTT. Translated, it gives CASSLGISGNTIYF.

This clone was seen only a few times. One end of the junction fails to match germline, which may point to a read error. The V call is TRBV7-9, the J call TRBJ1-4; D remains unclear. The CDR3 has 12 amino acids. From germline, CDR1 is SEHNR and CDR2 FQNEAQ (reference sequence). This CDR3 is CSSSHDSEKLFF. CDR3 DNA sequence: TGTTCCAGCAGCCATGATAGTGAAAAACTGTTTTTT.

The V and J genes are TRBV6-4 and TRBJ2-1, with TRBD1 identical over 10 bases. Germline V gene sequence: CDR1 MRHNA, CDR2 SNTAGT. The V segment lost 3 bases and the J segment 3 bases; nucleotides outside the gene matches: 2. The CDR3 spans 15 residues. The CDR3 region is CASSERTGGYNEQFF. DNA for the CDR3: TGTGCCAGCAGTGAAAGGACAGGGGGCTACAATGAGCAGTTCTTC.

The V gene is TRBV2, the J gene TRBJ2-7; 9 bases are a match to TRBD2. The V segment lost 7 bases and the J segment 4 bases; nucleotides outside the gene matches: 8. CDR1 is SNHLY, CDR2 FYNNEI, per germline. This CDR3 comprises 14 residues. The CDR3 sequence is CASNQPGLAYEQYF. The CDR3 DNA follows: TGTGCCAGCAACCAACCGGGACTAGCATACGAGCAGTACTTC.

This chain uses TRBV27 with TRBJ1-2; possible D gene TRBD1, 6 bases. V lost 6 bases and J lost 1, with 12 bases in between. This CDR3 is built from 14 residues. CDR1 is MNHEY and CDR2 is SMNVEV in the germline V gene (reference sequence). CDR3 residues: CASRLRGGNYGYTF. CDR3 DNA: TGTGCCAGCAGGCTCAGGGGTGGTAACTATGGCTACACCTTC.

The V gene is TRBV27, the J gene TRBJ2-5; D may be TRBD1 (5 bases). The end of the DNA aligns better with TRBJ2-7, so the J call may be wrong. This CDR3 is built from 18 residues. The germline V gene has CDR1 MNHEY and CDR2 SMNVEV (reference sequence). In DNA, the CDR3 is TGTGCCAGCAGCCCTCTCCCCCCAACAGGCAGTGTCTCCTACGAGCAGTACTTC. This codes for CASSPLPPTGSVSYEQYF.

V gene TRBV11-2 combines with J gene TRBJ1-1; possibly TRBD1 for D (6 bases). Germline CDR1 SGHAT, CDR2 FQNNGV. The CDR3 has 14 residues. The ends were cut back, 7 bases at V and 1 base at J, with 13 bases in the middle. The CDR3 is CASTLRGRNTEAFF. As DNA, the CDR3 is TGTGCCAGCACCCTCAGGGGACGGAACACTGAAGCTTTCTTT.

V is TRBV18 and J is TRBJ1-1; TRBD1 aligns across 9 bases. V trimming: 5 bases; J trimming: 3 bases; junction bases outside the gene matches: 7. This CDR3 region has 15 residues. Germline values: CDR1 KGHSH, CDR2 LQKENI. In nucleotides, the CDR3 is TGTGCCAGCTCAGTACAGGGGGCGGGGGACACTGAAGCTTTCTTT. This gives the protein CASSVQGAGDTEAFF.

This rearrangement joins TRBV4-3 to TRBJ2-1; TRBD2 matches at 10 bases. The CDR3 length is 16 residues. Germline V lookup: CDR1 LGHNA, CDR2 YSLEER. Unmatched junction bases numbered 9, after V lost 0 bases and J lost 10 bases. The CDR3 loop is CASSQDESSGSVEQFF. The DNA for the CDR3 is TGCGCCAGCAGCCAAGACGAATCTAGCGGGAGTGTGGAGCAGTTCTTC.

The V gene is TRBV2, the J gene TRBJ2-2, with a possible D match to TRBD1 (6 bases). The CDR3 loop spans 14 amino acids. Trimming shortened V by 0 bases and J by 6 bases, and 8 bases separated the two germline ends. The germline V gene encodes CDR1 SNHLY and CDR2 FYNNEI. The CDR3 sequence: CASSEAGAPGELFF. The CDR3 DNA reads TGTGCCAGCAGTGAAGCGGGGGCCCCCGGGGAGCTGTTTTTT. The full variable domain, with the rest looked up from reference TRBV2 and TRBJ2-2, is EPEVTQTPSHQVTQMGQEVILRCVPISNHLYFYWYRQILGQKVEFLVSFYNNEISEKSEIFDDQFSVERPDGSNFTLKIRSTKLEDSAMYFCASSEAGAPGELFFGEGSRLTVL.

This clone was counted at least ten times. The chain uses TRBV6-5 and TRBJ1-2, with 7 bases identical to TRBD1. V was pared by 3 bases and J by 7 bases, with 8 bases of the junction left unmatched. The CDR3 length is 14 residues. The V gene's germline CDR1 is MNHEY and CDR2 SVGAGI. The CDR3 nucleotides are TGTGCCAGCAGTTATCAGGGGGGAATGGGTGGCTACACCTTC. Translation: CASSYQGGMGGYTF.

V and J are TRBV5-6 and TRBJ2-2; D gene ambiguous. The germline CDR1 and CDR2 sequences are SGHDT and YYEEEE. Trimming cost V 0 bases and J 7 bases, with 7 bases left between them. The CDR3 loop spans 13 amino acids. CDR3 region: CASSLAGVGELFF. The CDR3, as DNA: TGTGCCAGCAGCTTGGCGGGTGTCGGGGAGCTGTTTTTT.

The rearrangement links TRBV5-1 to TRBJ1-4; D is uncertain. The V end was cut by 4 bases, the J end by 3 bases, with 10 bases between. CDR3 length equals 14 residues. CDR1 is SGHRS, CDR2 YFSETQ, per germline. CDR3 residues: CASSPVLPNEKLFF. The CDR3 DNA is TGCGCCAGCAGCCCGGTCTTACCTAATGAAAAACTGTTTTTT. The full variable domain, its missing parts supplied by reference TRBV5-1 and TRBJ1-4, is KAGVTQTPRYLIKTRGQQVTLSCSPISGHRSVSWYQQTPGQGLQFLFEYFSETQRNKGNFPGRFSGRQFSNSRSEMNVSTLELGDSALYLCASSPVLPNEKLFFGSGTQLSVL.

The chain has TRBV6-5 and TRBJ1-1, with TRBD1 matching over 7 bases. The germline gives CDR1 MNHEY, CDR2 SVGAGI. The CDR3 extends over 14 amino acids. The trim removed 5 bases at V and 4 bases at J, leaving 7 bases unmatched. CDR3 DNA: TGTGCCAGCAGTACCACAGGGGAGAGCACTGAAGCTTTCTTT. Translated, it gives CASSTTGESTEAFF.

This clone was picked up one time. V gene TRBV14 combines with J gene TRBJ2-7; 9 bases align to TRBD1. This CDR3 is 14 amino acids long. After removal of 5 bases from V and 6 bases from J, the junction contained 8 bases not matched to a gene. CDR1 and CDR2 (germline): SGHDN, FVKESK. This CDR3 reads CASSYRGRFSEQYF. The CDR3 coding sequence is TGTGCCAGCAGCTACAGGGGGCGCTTTAGCGAGCAGTACTTC.

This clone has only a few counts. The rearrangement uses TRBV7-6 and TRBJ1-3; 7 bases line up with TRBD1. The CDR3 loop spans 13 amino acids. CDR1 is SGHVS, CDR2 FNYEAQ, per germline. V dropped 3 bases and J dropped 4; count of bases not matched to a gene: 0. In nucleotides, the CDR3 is TGTGCCAGCAGCTTGGACAGGGGAAACACCATATATTTT. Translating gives CASSLDRGNTIYF.